This is a list of T cell receptor beta chains from one sample in a study of T cells after yellow fever vaccination. TCRdb recomputed calls from the 5' RACE reads with MiXCR, one row per CDR3 protein. The sample has about 320,000 distinct CDR3 sequences, under 15% seen once. Sequenced here: CD4+ T cells sorted from PBMCs, sampled 15 days after the yellow fever booster vaccination. The receptors originated from a man in his late teens or twenties who received the YFV17D yellow fever vaccine. The CDR3 runs from the conserved cysteine through the conserved F or W. The D gene is left open where the match is weak. Clone size appears in some rows only: once, few, many, or a class for an expanded clone.

j_call	v_call	clone_size	d_call	cdr3_nt	cdr3_aa
TRBJ1-2	TRBV29-1	few	.	TGCAGCGTGGAAACCAAGGAACTAAGAGTTTTGGGTGGCTACACCTTC	CSVETKELRVLGGYTF
TRBJ2-3	TRBV4-2	many	TRBD1	TGTGCCAGCAGCCAAGGCAGGTTCCCCCCATACAGGGGTAGCACAGATACGCAGTATTTT	CASSQGRFPPYRGSTDTQYF
TRBJ1-2	TRBV7-2	few	TRBD1	TGTGCCAGCAGCTTTTCGGGAAGACAGGGCGTCTATGGCTACACCTTC	CASSFSGRQGVYGYTF
TRBJ1-2	TRBV7-2	few	.	TGTGCCAGCAGCAACGCGACAACTAACTATGGCTACACCTTC	CASSNATTNYGYTF
TRBJ1-1	TRBV28	.	.	TGTGCCAGCAGAAAGGCGGATGGCACTGAAGCTTTCTTT	CASRKADGTEAFF
TRBJ2-3	TRBV6-6	few	.	TGTGCCAGCAGTTACTCCCCTGGCACACAGGTCGCACATAGCACAGATACGCAGTATTTT	CASSYSPGTQVAHSTDTQYF
TRBJ2-2	TRBV20-1	many	TRBD1	TGCAGTGCTCAGACAGGGCCCGCCGGGGAGCTGTTTTTT	CSAQTGPAGELFF
TRBJ2-5	TRBV9	many	TRBD2	TGTGCCAGCAGCGTAGACTTAGCGGGGGGACAAGAGACCCAGTACTTC	CASSVDLAGGQETQYF
TRBJ2-7	TRBV6-5	.	.	TGTGCCAGCAGTTACAACAAGCCGGGACTCCACTACGAGCAGTACTTC	CASSYNKPGLHYEQYF
TRBJ2-5	TRBV12-3/TRBV12-4	.	.	TGTGCCAGCAGCCAATCAACAGGGGGGGCCCAGTACTTC	CASSQSTGGAQYF
TRBJ2-3	TRBV4-1	.	TRBD2	TGCGCCAGCAGCCAACTCGGGACTAGCGGGGGCACAGATACGCAGTATTTT	CASSQLGTSGGTDTQYF
TRBJ2-3	TRBV3-1	.	.	TGTGCCAGCAGCCAGAAGGCTCGGATTAGCACAGATACGCAGTATTTT	CASSQKARISTDTQYF
TRBJ2-5	TRBV5-1	few	.	TGCGCCAGCGGCGGGACCTATCAAGAGACCCAGTACTTC	CASGGTYQETQYF
TRBJ2-1	TRBV7-2	.	TRBD2	TGTGCCAGCAGCTTCGGACTAGCGGGGGGTTCTGGACAGTTCTTC	CASSFGLAGGSGQFF
TRBJ2-1	TRBV7-6	few	.	TGTGCCAGCAGCTCAGGGGCCTCCTACAATGAGCAGTTCTTC	CASSSGASYNEQFF
TRBJ2-2	TRBV10-3	many	TRBD2	TGTGCCATCAGTACTCCGGGACTAGTGAGATCCGGGGAGCTGTTTTTT	CAISTPGLVRSGELFF
TRBJ2-3	TRBV5-1	.	.	TGCGCCAGCAGCACTTATGACGGGGGAGTCACAGATACGCAGTATTTT	CASSTYDGGVTDTQYF
TRBJ2-7	TRBV7-2	few	.	TGTGCCAGCAGTTTGGACTGGAACCAATACGAGCAGTACTTC	CASSLDWNQYEQYF
TRBJ1-5	TRBV10-3	few	.	TGTGCCATCAGTGATTTTGGGGCACCAGGGCCCCAGCATTTT	CAISDFGAPGPQHF
TRBJ2-5	TRBV20-1	few	.	TGCAGTGCTAGAGTTGGGAAAGAGACCCAGTACTTC	CSARVGKETQYF
TRBJ2-1	TRBV5-4	.	.	TGTGCCAGCAGCTTGGGGGGGAACACCTACAATGAGCAGTTCTTC	CASSLGGNTYNEQFF
TRBJ2-3	TRBV7-2	.	.	TGTGCCAGCAGCCAGGACCCTGTGGGGGGTTCAGATACGCAGTATTTT	CASSQDPVGGSDTQYF
TRBJ2-5	TRBV11-3	.	.	TGTGCCAGCAGTTACGGACCCCAAGAGACCCAGTACTTC	CASSYGPQETQYF
TRBJ2-7	TRBV3-2	many	.	TGTGCCAGCAGCCACCTAAGGGGGACCGTCCCCTACGAGCAGTACTTC	CASSHLRGTVPYEQYF
TRBJ2-2	TRBV5-1	.	.	TGCGCCAGCAGCCTGAGGCCAGGTGTGACCCGGGAGCTGTTTTTT	CASSLRPGVTRELFF
TRBJ2-2	TRBV11-2	few	.	TGTGCCAGCAGCACAACGAACACCGGGGAGCTGTTTTTT	CASSTTNTGELFF
TRBJ2-7	TRBV5-1	.	.	TGCGCCAGCAGCTTTCGTGGGGCCGCCTACGAGCAGTACTTC	CASSFRGAAYEQYF
TRBJ1-2	TRBV7-2	.	.	TGTGCCAGCAGCTTGTTCCAGACTAACTATGGCTACACCTTC	CASSLFQTNYGYTF
TRBJ1-1	TRBV19	.	.	TGTGCCAGTAGCTCTAGAAGGGGGGTCGAGACTGAAGCTTTCTTT	CASSSRRGVETEAFF
TRBJ2-5	TRBV12-3/TRBV12-4	few	TRBD1	TGTGCCAGCAGTTTCAGGACAGGGGCACAAGAGACCCAGTACTTC	CASSFRTGAQETQYF
TRBJ2-5	TRBV15	.	.	TGTGCCACCAGCACCGGTGGAGGGCCCGTTGAAGAGACCCAGTACTTC	CATSTGGGPVEETQYF
TRBJ1-2	TRBV6-5	.	.	TGTGCCAGCACTTACCTTCGGGGGAGGGGCTATGGCTACACCTTC	CASTYLRGRGYGYTF
TRBJ1-1	TRBV12-3/TRBV12-4	few	TRBD1	TGTGCCAGCAGTTTTGCAGGGGGAGGGGACACTGAAGCTTTCTTT	CASSFAGGGDTEAFF
TRBJ2-7	TRBV10-3	.	.	TGTGCCATCAGTGAGTCGAGTGAGCAGTACTTC	CAISESSEQYF
TRBJ2-5	TRBV5-1	few	TRBD2	TGCGCCAGCAGCACAGGGACTAGCGGGGTCCAAGAGACCCAGTACTTC	CASSTGTSGVQETQYF
TRBJ1-2	TRBV5-1	many	.	TGCGCCAGCAGCCCCGGTACAGGAGATACTAACTATGGCTACACCTTC	CASSPGTGDTNYGYTF
TRBJ1-4	TRBV5-5	.	.	TGTGCCAGCAGCTTGGCCCCAGGGGCAGGCGAAAAACTGTTTTTT	CASSLAPGAGEKLFF
TRBJ2-2	TRBV12-3/TRBV12-4	many	.	TGTGCCAGCAGTTCCGGCACCGGCACCGGGGAGCTGTTTTTT	CASSSGTGTGELFF
TRBJ2-5	TRBV4-1	many	.	TGCGCCAGCAGCCAAGATCCTTCAGGGAGAGAGACCCAGTACTTC	CASSQDPSGRETQYF
TRBJ2-7	TRBV7-2	many	.	TGTGCCAGCAGCTTCCACCTTACTGGACTGTTGAGCTCCTACGAGCAGTACTTC	CASSFHLTGLLSSYEQYF
TRBJ2-5	TRBV2	.	.	TGTGCCAGCTTGCAGGGGCGAGAGACCCAGTACTTC	CASLQGRETQYF
TRBJ2-3	TRBV3-1	many	.	TGTGCCAGCAGCCAAGGCCCAGATACGCAGTATTTT	CASSQGPDTQYF
TRBJ2-2	TRBV12-3/TRBV12-4	many	.	TGTGCCAGCAGTTTAGGGGGAAGGGGCACCGGGGAGCTGTTTTTT	CASSLGGRGTGELFF
TRBJ1-6	TRBV5-4	few	.	TGTGCCAGCAGCTCAAGTAGCGGGGGCTATAATTCACCCCTCCACTTT	CASSSSSGGYNSPLHF
TRBJ2-1	TRBV6-5	few	TRBD2	TGTGCCAGTGGGACTAGCGGGGGGGCGGCCCCATCCAACGGTGAGCAGTTCTTC	CASGTSGGAAPSNGEQFF
TRBJ2-2	TRBV9	many	.	TGTGCCAGCAGCGTAGCGCCGAACACCGGGGAGCTGTTTTTT	CASSVAPNTGELFF
TRBJ2-5	TRBV28	few	TRBD1	TGTGCCAGCAGTTCACCAGGGGGCTGGGAGACCCAGTACTTC	CASSSPGGWETQYF
TRBJ2-7	TRBV5-1	.	.	TGCGCCAGCAGCCAATGGGGGGTGAACGAGCAGTACTTC	CASSQWGVNEQYF
TRBJ1-2	TRBV12-3/TRBV12-4	few	.	TGTGCCAGCAGTGCAGGACGGGAAGTCTATGGCTACACCTTC	CASSAGREVYGYTF
TRBJ1-2	TRBV12-3/TRBV12-4	many	.	TGTGCCAGCAGTTTAGGAGAGGCCAGAGCCTACACCTTC	CASSLGEARAYTF
TRBJ1-2	TRBV12-3/TRBV12-4	few	.	TGTGCCAGCAAACCCGGGGGGGGCTATGGCTACACCTTC	CASKPGGGYGYTF
TRBJ1-5	TRBV12-1	.	.	TGTGCCAGCAGCTTCCGGCTGGAGGGCAATCAGCCCCAGCATTTT	CASSFRLEGNQPQHF
TRBJ2-3	TRBV12-3/TRBV12-4	.	TRBD2	TGTGCCAGCGCGACCGCGGGACTAGGTTCGGATACGCAGTATTTT	CASATAGLGSDTQYF
TRBJ1-5	TRBV7-9	few	TRBD1	TGTGCCAGCAGCTTACAGGGGGATCAGCCCCAGCATTTT	CASSLQGDQPQHF
TRBJ1-1	TRBV12-3/TRBV12-4	few	.	TGTGCCAGCATCATCTGGGGCATGAACACTGAAGCTTTCTTT	CASIIWGMNTEAFF
TRBJ2-3	TRBV11-2	.	TRBD2	TGTGCCAGCAGCTTAGTTGGGACTAGCGCAAGCACAGATACGCAGTATTTT	CASSLVGTSASTDTQYF
TRBJ2-1	TRBV5-8	few	TRBD1	TGTGCCAGCAGGTCCCGGGACAGGTCCTACAATGAGCAGTTCTTC	CASRSRDRSYNEQFF
TRBJ1-5	TRBV12-3/TRBV12-4	.	TRBD1	TGTGCCAGCAACCGACAGGGGGCTTATAGCAATCAGCCCCAGCATTTT	CASNRQGAYSNQPQHF
TRBJ2-5	TRBV5-1	.	TRBD1	TGCGCCAGCAGCGCTGGACAGGGGATCTTCCAAGAGACCCAGTACTTC	CASSAGQGIFQETQYF
TRBJ2-5	TRBV14	many	.	TGTGCCAGCAGCCAAGATTGGGGAGAGACCCAGTACTTC	CASSQDWGETQYF